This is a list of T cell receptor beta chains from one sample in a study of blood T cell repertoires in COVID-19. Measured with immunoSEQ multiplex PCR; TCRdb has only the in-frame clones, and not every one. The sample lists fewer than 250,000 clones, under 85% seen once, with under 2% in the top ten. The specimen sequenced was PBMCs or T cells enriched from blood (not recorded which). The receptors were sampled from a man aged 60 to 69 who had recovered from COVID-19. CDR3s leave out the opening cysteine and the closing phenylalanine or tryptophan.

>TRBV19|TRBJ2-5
ASLDRQETQY
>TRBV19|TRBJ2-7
ASSIGPGGYEQY
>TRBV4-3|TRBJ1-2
ASSRDTGQGRYGYT
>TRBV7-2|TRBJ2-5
ASSFLEAQGSETQY
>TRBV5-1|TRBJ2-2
ASSLGTGGVTGELF
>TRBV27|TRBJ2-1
ASSFMGAEQF
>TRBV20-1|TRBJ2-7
SAARGYEQY
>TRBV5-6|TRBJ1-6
ASSLDQGIDSPLH
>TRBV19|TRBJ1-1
ASSMTGLGTEAF
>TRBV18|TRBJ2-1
ASSPRGSEQF